The 6 T cell receptor beta chains in this list originate from one sample, sequenced in a study of cytomegalovirus exposure and HLA in healthy donors. A multiplex PCR was run with 60 Vbeta primers and 13 Jbeta primers. Clones were read by immunoSEQ multiplex PCR, and TCRdb kept only the in-frame ones, dropping some. The sample has 55,000 to 70,000 clones, over 60% seen once. The sequenced sample was PBMCs. These receptors came from a woman in her thirties in good health and CMV-seronegative.

The genes are TRBV19 and TRBJ2-1, with 11 bases aligning to TRBD2. This CDR3 region has 15 residues. Per germline, CDR1 LNHDA and CDR2 SQIVND (reference sequence). The V segment lost 2 bases and the J segment 6 bases; nucleotides outside the gene matches: 3. The CDR3 protein is CASSITSGGVNEQFF. The CDR3 DNA follows: TGTGCCAGTAGTATAACTAGCGGGGGAGTCAATGAGCAGTTCTTC.

V gene TRBV14 combines with J gene TRBJ2-7; D is possibly TRBD2 (7 bases). Germline V lookup: CDR1 SGHDN, CDR2 FVKESK. The CDR3 has 14 residues. Trimming shortened V by 4 bases and J by 0 bases, and 10 bases separated the two germline ends. The CDR3: CASSRGGPSYEQYF. CDR3 DNA sequence: TGTGCCAGCAGCCGGGGGGGGCCCTCCTACGAGCAGTACTTC.

The CDR3 sequence: CASSLRGGREQYV. The CDR3 region has the DNA TGTGCCAGCAGCTTGAGGGGTGGGCGCGAGCAGTACGTC. The chain carries TRBV5-6 and TRBJ2-7, with TRBD1 as a possible D gene (5 bases). The CDR3 has 13 residues. V lost 1 base and J 6 bases, leaving 11 bases between the germline ends. The germline gives CDR1 SGHDT, CDR2 YYEEEE.

This sequence joins TRBV7-8 and TRBJ2-3; maybe TRBD2 (6 bases). CDR3 length: 15 residues. V lost 4 bases to trimming and J lost 2 bases, with 13 bases between them. Germline CDR1 is SGHVS and CDR2 is FQNEAQ. This CDR3 is CASSSSRRDTDTQYF. In DNA form, the CDR3 reads TGTGCCAGCAGCTCTAGTCGGCGGGACACAGATACGCAGTATTTT.

CDR3 residues: CSLSDTQYF. In DNA, the CDR3 is TGTTCCTTGTCAGATACGCAGTATTTT. The chain couples TRBV7-9 to TRBJ2-3; D remains ambiguous. The CDR3 loop spans 9 amino acids. Per the germline V gene, CDR1 is SEHNR and CDR2 is FQNEAQ (reference sequence).

The J gene is TRBJ2-1, the V gene TRBV19, with TRBD2 identical over 8 bases. V shed 3 bases, J shed 4 bases, and the junction held 11 bases outside the gene matches. This CDR3 comprises 17 residues. Per germline, CDR1 LNHDA and CDR2 SQIVND (reference sequence). This chain's CDR3 is CASSMTYLAGPYNEQFF. CDR3 DNA sequence: TGTGCCAGTAGTATGACCTACTTAGCGGGACCTTACAATGAGCAGTTCTTC.